Included here is one TCR beta chain sequence, with context. This clonotype showed up many times. Its antigen is still unknown. No much larger clone exists at a distance of one base, and base qualities are not known. Amplification of TCR beta CDR3 regions was carried out from RNA transcripts. The first round of RT-PCR for the TCR CDR3 was performed with the HTBI primer set and the Qiagen OneStep RT-PCR kit. Libraries were constructed in a second round of multiplex PCR, after which size selection and purification were carried out. Libraries were sequenced paired-end with 100 bp reads on an Illumina HiSeq2000. Concerning the study's data processing: SOAPnuke was used to process the raw data, throwing out any read that contained adapters or uncalled bases, had a mean Phred below 15, or lacked an exact constant-primer or identifier match. COPE v1.2.5 was used to merge high-quality paired reads, and clonotypes were defined as unique nucleotide sequences. MiTCR v1.1 was used to align the clonotypes against IMGT TRBV, TRBD and TRBJ reference segments. The analysis included only V-J combinations with a frequency above 0.0001, which together covered around 99% of the repertoires. The TCS score was defined as F50 (clonal expansion) divided by E x V (chaos), with BLOSUM62-based TCRdist calculated between CDR3 peptides within each V-J. Welch's t-statistics and random forest reduced just over 500 V-J features to 10 to 15, which were used in a naive Bayes classifier (R e1071). TCRdb reprocessing: public reads trimmed at Q25 with fastp, clones called with MiXCR, in-frame beta chains kept. Rows merge per CDR3 protein into single entries with the most common DNA and genes. TCRdb assigned the V and J calls; the authors' analysis was not used. This sample comprises some 560,000 distinct CDR3 sequences, about a sixth of them detected only once. Under 8% of the sample belongs to the ten largest clones.

This sample is drawn from a study of T cells in Graves' hyperthyroidism and ophthalmopathy (dated by TCRdb to about 2019). Broadly, across the study: Peripheral blood samples were taken at initial diagnosis, before any treatment was given. To identify distinguishing TCR V-J signatures, a discovery cohort of 95 to 100 patients was used, comprising under 45 with Graves' ophthalmopathy and 57 with stable Graves' hyperthyroidism. An independent validation cohort of around 19 hyperthyroidism patients and some 15 patients who later progressed to ophthalmopathy tested prospective prediction of ophthalmopathy. The approximately 98 discovery patients were randomly divided into training and test sets at a 7:3 ratio. The study also compared thyroid tissue and blood T-cell repertoires from roughly six Graves' hyperthyroidism patients. Once sampling was done, hyperthyroidism patients were given methimazole at a starting dose of 30 mg daily, whereas ophthalmopathy patients were given high-dose intravenous methylprednisolone. The paper describes TCR Vbeta CDR3 sequencing of 140 or so peripheral blood samples, made up of under 50 ophthalmopathy patients, 70 to 80 hyperthyroidism patients and some 17 progressor patients. Study-level results and caveats: Sample size was not statistically predetermined, and blinding of investigators to group allocation was not performed. Most expanded thyroid clonotypes (frequency above 0.001) were also detected in blood, a finding suggesting that blood repertoires may reflect thyroid immune responses. In validation, the model predicted progression to ophthalmopathy a median of 6.5 months before onset, with about 70% sensitivity and roughly 77% specificity. Ophthalmopathy was separated from stable hyperthyroidism by a 13 V-J signature model, with around 90% sensitivity and about 81% specificity obtained in cross-validation and 80%/75% obtained in testing.

A patient counted as having stable Graves' hyperthyroidism if no progression to ophthalmopathy occurred over 18 months of follow-up. Hyperthyroidism patients were newly diagnosed, with disease duration under 2 months, and aged 18 to 65 years. Any patient with an uncontrolled infection, another autoimmune disease, pregnancy or lactation was excluded. Diagnoses were based on clinical symptoms, serum thyroxine and TRAb, thyroid ultrasound and orbital computed tomography. PBMCs were isolated from more than 9 ml of fresh peripheral blood by Ficoll-Paque density gradient centrifugation. Total RNA was extracted using Trizol reagent, and RNA quality was assessed on an Agilent 2100 Bioanalyzer. The germline V gene (reference sequence) supplies CDR1 DFQATT and CDR2 SNEGSKA. Its CDR3 holds 13 amino acids, cysteine through phenylalanine. Of all the DNA, just the CDR3 is kept, 39 bases in frame from base 1. Relative to germline, V is 3 bases shorter and J is 3 bases shorter, with 9 bases between their ends.

The rearrangement combines TRBV20-1 with TRBJ1-5; tentative D gene TRBD1, with 5 bases matching. The source of this sequence is a woman in her twenties or thirties with Graves' hyperthyroidism. The sample was blood. The nucleotide sequence is TGCAGTGCTAGCGATGGGACCAATCAGCCCCAGCATTTT. Its protein reads: CSASDGTNQPQHF.